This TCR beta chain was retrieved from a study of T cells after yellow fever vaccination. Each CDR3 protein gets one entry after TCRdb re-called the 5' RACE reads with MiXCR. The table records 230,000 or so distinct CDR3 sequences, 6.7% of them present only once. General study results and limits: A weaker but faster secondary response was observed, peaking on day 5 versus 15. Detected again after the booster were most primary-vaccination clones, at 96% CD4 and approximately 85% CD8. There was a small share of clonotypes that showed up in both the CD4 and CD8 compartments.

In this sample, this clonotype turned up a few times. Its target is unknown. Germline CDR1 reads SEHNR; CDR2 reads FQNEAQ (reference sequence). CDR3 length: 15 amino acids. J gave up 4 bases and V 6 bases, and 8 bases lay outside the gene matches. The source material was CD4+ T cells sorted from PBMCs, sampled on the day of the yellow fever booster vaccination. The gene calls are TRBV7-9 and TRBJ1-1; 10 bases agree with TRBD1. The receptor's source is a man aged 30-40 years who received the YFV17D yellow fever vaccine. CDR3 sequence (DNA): TGTGCCAGCAGATCCGGGACAGGGGTGTCCACTGAAGCTTTCTTT. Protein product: CASRSGTGVSTEAFF.